The 27 T cell receptor beta chains presented below share a single source sample, sequenced in a study of cytomegalovirus exposure and HLA in healthy donors (dated by TCRdb to 2017 to 2019). The method behind the library was the immunoSEQ multiplex PCR assay. For the multiplex PCR, a mixture combining 60 forward primers for TCR Vbeta segments and 13 reverse primers for TCR Jbeta segments was used. TCRdb carries this immuneACCESS record with in-frame sequences only. Its versions omit some clonotypes, under half of them owing to an unresolved V gene in the studies checked, with the rest unexplained. This sample comprises about 130,000 clones, less than 85% of them detected only once. Jointly, the top ten make up 1.2% of the sample. The source material was PBMCs. These receptors all stem from a female donor in good health and CMV-seronegative.

This chain links TRBV4-3 with TRBJ2-5; 9 nucleotides match TRBD2. The CDR3 loop spans 15 amino acids. After removal of 1 base from V and 5 bases from J, the junction contained 5 bases not matched to a gene. CDR1 is LGHNA and CDR2 is YSLEER in the germline V gene. The CDR3 DNA is TGCGCCAGCAGCCAAGTTGGGGCGGGAGGGGAGACCCAGTACTTC. Protein: CASSQVGAGGETQYF.

The chain couples TRBV2 to TRBJ1-2; 7 bases match TRBD1. V dropped 5 bases and J dropped 1; count of bases not matched to a gene: 7. Germline V lookup: CDR1 SNHLY, CDR2 FYNNEI. This CDR3 comprises 15 residues. The CDR3 reads CASSLDRALNYGYTF. The DNA of the CDR3 is TGTGCCAGCAGTTTAGACAGGGCTCTTAACTATGGCTACACCTTC.

This chain connects TRBV19 to TRBJ2-1, with 8 bases that match TRBD2. V shed 3 bases and J 9 bases; nucleotides not matched to a gene: 7. This CDR3 is built from 14 residues. The germline CDR1 and CDR2 sequences are LNHDA and SQIVND (reference sequence). CDR3 sequence (DNA): TGTGCCAGTAGTATTGCGGGGGGAGTAGGTGAGCAGTTCTTC. Its protein product is CASSIAGGVGEQFF.

The table lists this clone with a count of one. V usage is TRBV28 and J usage is TRBJ1-1; possible D gene TRBD1, 6 bases. Between the trimmed V and J ends, which lost 2 bases and 7 bases, there was a span of 8 bases. CDR1 MDHEN and CDR2 SYDVKM come from the germline V gene. The CDR3 is made up of 12 amino acids. CDR3 nucleotide sequence: TGTGCCAGCAGTTTAAAACAGGGTGAAGCTTTCTTT. Amino acid sequence: CASSLKQGEAFF.

The J gene is TRBJ1-4, the V gene TRBV30; the D gene is possibly TRBD1 (6 bases). The ends were cut back, 2 bases at V and 8 bases at J, with 12 bases in the middle. Germline CDR1 is GTSNPN and CDR2 is SVGIG (reference sequence). CDR3 size: 13 residues. The CDR3 DNA sequence: TGTGCCTGGAGTTCAGGGGCGACGGAAAAACTGTTTTTT. Encoded protein: CAWSSGATEKLFF.

There are a few counts of this clone. The chain links TRBV30 to TRBJ2-1, with TRBD2 matching over 8 bases. CDR3 size: 14 residues. Germline V gene data show CDR1 as GTSNPN and CDR2 as SVGIG (reference sequence). V gave up 3 bases and J gave up 9 bases; unmatched junction bases: 10. The CDR3 protein is CAWRRTGTRGEQFF. As DNA, the CDR3 is TGTGCCTGGAGGCGGACCGGGACTAGGGGTGAGCAGTTCTTC.

This chain connects TRBV2 to TRBJ1-3, with TRBD1 identical over 7 bases. CDR1 is SNHLY and CDR2 is FYNNEI in the germline V gene. The CDR3 runs to 16 residues. With 3 bases clipped from V and 0 bases from J, the junction kept 5 bases outside the gene matches. The CDR3 loop is CASSEETGISGNTIYF. The CDR3 DNA is TGTGCCAGCAGTGAGGAGACAGGGATCTCTGGAAACACCATATATTTT. The full variable domain, with the rest looked up from reference TRBV2 and TRBJ1-3, is EPEVTQTPSHQVTQMGQEVILRCVPISNHLYFYWYRQILGQKVEFLVSFYNNEISEKSEIFDDQFSVERPDGSNFTLKIRSTKLEDSAMYFCASSEETGISGNTIYFGEGSWLTVV.

The chain uses TRBV11-2 and TRBJ2-7; 9 nucleotides match TRBD2. The CDR3 spans 14 residues. Germline assignment: CDR1 SGHAT and CDR2 FQNNGV. The V gene end was trimmed by 8 bases and the J gene end by 4 bases; junction bases not matched to a gene: 9. The CDR3 nucleotides are TGTGCCAGCGGGGAACTAGCGGGTTATTACGAGCAGTACTTC. This gives the protein CASGELAGYYEQYF.

The chain uses TRBV6-5 and TRBJ2-3; TRBD2 matches 7 bases. The germline gives CDR1 MNHEY, CDR2 SVGAGI. The ends lost 0 bases at V and 13 bases at J; junction bases unmatched: 13. This CDR3 is 15 amino acids long. The CDR3: CASSYSRGAGQGEYF. CDR3 bases: TGTGCCAGCAGTTACTCCCGGGGAGCGGGGCAAGGGGAGTATTTT.

The V and J genes are TRBV19 and TRBJ2-7, with D unresolved. Trimming removed 5 bases from V and 3 bases from J, with 14 bases in between. Looked up from germline, CDR1 is LNHDA and CDR2 is SQIVND (reference sequence). CDR3 length: 14 residues. The CDR3 bases are TGTGCCAGTAGTGTCGGCACCTCAGGCTACGAGCAGTACTTC. This encodes CASSVGTSGYEQYF.

The chain carries TRBV7-8 and TRBJ2-1, with a possible D match to TRBD1 (5 bases). The ends were cut back, 5 bases at V and 5 bases at J, with 13 bases in the middle. The length of the CDR3 is 14 residues. The V gene's germline CDR1 is SGHVS and CDR2 FQNEAQ. CDR3 sequence (DNA): TGTGCCAGCAGCCCTACTCAGGGCCACAATGAGCAGTTCTTC. It encodes CASSPTQGHNEQFF. Full variable domain (remainder filled in from reference TRBV7-8 and TRBJ2-1): GAGVSQSPRYKVAKRGQDVALRCDPISGHVSLFWYQQALGQGPEFLTYFQNEAQLDKSGLPSDRFFAERPEGSVSTLKIQRTQQEDSAVYLCASSPTQGHNEQFFGPGTRLTVL.

The chain employs TRBV5-1 and TRBJ2-5; the D gene is possibly TRBD1 (6 bases). CDR1 and CDR2 (germline): SGHRS, YFSETQ. This CDR3 has 15 residues. V lost 4 bases, J lost 5 bases, and 18 bases lay in between. CDR3 nucleotide sequence: TGCGCCAGCAGCCCCCGGGACACATCCAGGGAGACCCAGTACTTC. It yields the protein CASSPRDTSRETQYF.

This chain joins TRBV9 and TRBJ2-2; 7 bases are shared with TRBD2. CDR1 and CDR2 from the germline V gene are SGDLS and YYNGEE. The trim removed 3 bases at V and 8 bases at J, leaving 4 bases unmatched. CDR3 length: 13 amino acids. In nucleotides, the CDR3 is TGTGCCAGCAGCGGAGCGGGGCGGGGGGAGCTGTTTTTT. Translation: CASSGAGRGELFF.

As regards this clone: Sequence at one end of the junction differs from germline and may be a read error. The J gene is TRBJ2-7, the V gene TRBV10-2; D is unclear. Germline-derived CDR1 and CDR2 are WSHSY and SAAADI. This CDR3 spans 14 amino acids. The chain's CDR3 is CASSEGWSSYGQYF. In nucleotides, the CDR3 is TGCGCCAGCAGTGAGGGCTGGAGCTCCTACGGGCAGTACTTC.

The chain uses TRBV9 and TRBJ2-3; maybe TRBD2 (5 bases). Germline CDR1 is SGDLS and CDR2 is YYNGEE. Trimming took 4 bases from V and 2 from J, leaving 14 bases between them. This CDR3 is 15 amino acids long. This CDR3 reads CASSSRAVDTDTQYF. In DNA, the CDR3 is TGTGCCAGCAGCTCGCGGGCTGTGGACACAGATACGCAGTATTTT.

The J gene is TRBJ2-3, the V gene TRBV11-3; D call uncertain. The CDR3 extends over 13 amino acids. V was clipped by 2 bases and J by 0 bases, with 3 bases between them. Germline values: CDR1 SGHNT, CDR2 YENEEA. The CDR3 nucleotides read TGTGCCAGCAGCTTACAGAGCACAGATACGCAGTATTTT. Its protein product is CASSLQSTDTQYF.

The V call is TRBV5-1, the J call TRBJ1-3, with TRBD1 matching over 9 bases. This CDR3 has 17 residues. V shed 3 bases, J shed 2 bases, and the junction held 9 bases outside the gene matches. Per germline, CDR1 SGHRS and CDR2 YFSETQ. This CDR3 is CASSSWGQGGPGNTIYF. The CDR3 nucleotides read TGCGCCAGCAGCTCCTGGGGACAGGGAGGACCTGGAAACACCATATATTTT.

This clone appeared a single time. This sequence joins TRBV5-1 and TRBJ2-2; 7 nucleotides line up with TRBD1. This CDR3 contains 15 residues. CDR1 and CDR2 from the germline V gene are SGHRS and YFSETQ. V lost 4 bases, J lost 0 bases, and 3 bases stayed unmatched. This CDR3 is CASSRQGPNTGELFF. DNA of the CDR3: TGCGCCAGCAGCCGACAGGGTCCGAACACCGGGGAGCTGTTTTTT.

V and J are TRBV30 and TRBJ1-1, with 10 bases that match TRBD1. J gave up 3 bases and V 5 bases, and 3 bases lay outside the gene matches. Germline values: CDR1 GTSNPN, CDR2 SVGIG (reference sequence). CDR3 length: 13 residues. CDR3 region: CAWGQGEDTEAFF. CDR3 DNA: TGTGCCTGGGGACAGGGGGAGGACACTGAAGCTTTCTTT.

This clone was observed a single time. CDR3 nucleotides: TGTGCCAGCAGCCAGGACGGGACAGGGTACGAGCAGTACTTC. Translated: CASSQDGTGYEQYF. V usage is TRBV9 and J usage is TRBJ2-7; TRBD1 agrees at 9 bases. The CDR3 has 14 amino acids. With V trimmed by 4 bases and J by 4 bases, 6 bases remained unmatched. Germline V CDR1 and CDR2: SGDLS, YYNGEE.

The J gene is TRBJ2-1, the V gene TRBV19, with 8 bases that match TRBD2. The germline V gene encodes CDR1 LNHDA and CDR2 SQIVND (reference sequence). The trim removed 8 bases at V and 9 bases at J, leaving 12 bases unmatched. The CDR3 totals 14 residues. CDR3 nucleotides: TGTGCCAGTCGCGGGACTAGGGAAGCGGTTGAGCAGTTCTTC. Translated: CASRGTREAVEQFF.

The rearrangement uses TRBV6-4 and TRBJ2-1, with 8 bases identical to TRBD1. J was trimmed by 6 bases and V by 3 bases; bases with no gene match: 7. The germline V gene has CDR1 MRHNA and CDR2 SNTAGT. This CDR3 is built from 15 residues. DNA of the CDR3: TGTGCCAGCAGTGAAGCTCCCGACAGGGGCAATGAGCAGTTCTTC. This translates into CASSEAPDRGNEQFF.

The chain couples TRBV5-5 to TRBJ2-7; 7 nucleotides align to TRBD1. Germline V CDR1 and CDR2: SGHKS, YYEKEE (reference sequence). V dropped 8 bases and J dropped 4; count of bases not matched to a gene: 15. This CDR3 spans 15 amino acids. The CDR3 region is CASSPRGSPGYEQYF. CDR3 nucleotide sequence: TGTGCCAGTTCACCCAGGGGGTCCCCTGGGTACGAGCAGTACTTC. Together with reference TRBV5-5 and TRBJ2-7, the CDR3 gives the full variable domain: DAGVTQSPTHLIKTRGQQVTLRCSPISGHKSVSWYQQVLGQGPQFIFQYYEKEERGRGNFPDRFSARQFPNYSSELNVNALLLGDSALYLCASSPRGSPGYEQYFGPGTRLTVT.

The chain is built from TRBV9 and TRBJ1-5; unclear D gene. V was shortened by 3 bases and J by 0 bases, with 10 bases between the two germline ends. The length of the CDR3 is 15 residues. Germline-derived CDR1 and CDR2 are SGDLS and YYNGEE. For the CDR3, the DNA is TGTGCCAGCAGCGCGGACGGGGATAGCAATCAGCCCCAGCATTTT. It is translated as CASSADGDSNQPQHF.

CDR3 in DNA: TGTGCCAGCTCTGGACAGCCAAATAACGCCGGAAACACCATATATTTT. It yields the protein CASSGQPNNAGNTIYF. The chain has TRBV18 and TRBJ1-3, with D maybe TRBD1 (6 bases). The germline V and J ends were trimmed by 6 bases and 4 bases, with 19 bases remaining between them. Germline V gene lookup returns CDR1 KGHSH and CDR2 LQKENI. The CDR3 sequence is 16 residues long.

The rearrangement links TRBV2 to TRBJ1-5, with 7 bases that match TRBD1. The CDR3 spans 14 residues. In germline, CDR1 is SNHLY, CDR2 FYNNEI. V gave up 6 bases and J gave up 12 bases; unmatched junction bases: 14. CDR3 nucleotide sequence: TGTGCCAGCAGGCCCGGGACCCAATCAGGGGGCCAGCATTTT. Residues: CASRPGTQSGGQHF.

The chain links TRBV11-3 to TRBJ2-5, with D perhaps matching TRBD1 (6 bases). Germline V gives CDR1 SGHNT, CDR2 YENEEA. This CDR3 contains 14 residues. Trimming took 4 bases from V and 7 from J, leaving 16 bases between them. The CDR3 here is CASSSTRGSGTQYF. The CDR3 bases are TGTGCCAGCAGCTCCACCAGGGGATCGGGGACCCAGTACTTC.